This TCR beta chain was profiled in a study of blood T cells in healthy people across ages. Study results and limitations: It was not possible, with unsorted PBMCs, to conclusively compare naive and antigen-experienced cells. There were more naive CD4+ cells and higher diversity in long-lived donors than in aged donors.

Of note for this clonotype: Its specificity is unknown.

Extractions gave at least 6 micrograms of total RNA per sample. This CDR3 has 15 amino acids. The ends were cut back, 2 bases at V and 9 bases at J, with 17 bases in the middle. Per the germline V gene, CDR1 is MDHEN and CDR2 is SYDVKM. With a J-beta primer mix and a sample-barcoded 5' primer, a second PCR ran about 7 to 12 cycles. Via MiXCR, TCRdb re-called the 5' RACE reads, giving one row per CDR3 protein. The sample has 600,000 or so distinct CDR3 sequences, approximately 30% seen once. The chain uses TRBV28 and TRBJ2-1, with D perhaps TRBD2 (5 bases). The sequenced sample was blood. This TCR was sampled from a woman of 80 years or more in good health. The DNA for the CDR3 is TGTGCCAGCAGTTTAGTGACTAACCCCCACAGTGAGCAGTTCTTC. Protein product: CASSLVTNPHSEQFF. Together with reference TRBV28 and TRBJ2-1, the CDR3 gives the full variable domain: DVKVTQSSRYLVKRTGEKVFLECVQDMDHENMFWYRQDPGLGLRLIYFSYDVKMKEKGDIPEGYSVSREKKERFSLILESASTNQTSMYLCASSLVTNPHSEQFFGPGTRLTVL.